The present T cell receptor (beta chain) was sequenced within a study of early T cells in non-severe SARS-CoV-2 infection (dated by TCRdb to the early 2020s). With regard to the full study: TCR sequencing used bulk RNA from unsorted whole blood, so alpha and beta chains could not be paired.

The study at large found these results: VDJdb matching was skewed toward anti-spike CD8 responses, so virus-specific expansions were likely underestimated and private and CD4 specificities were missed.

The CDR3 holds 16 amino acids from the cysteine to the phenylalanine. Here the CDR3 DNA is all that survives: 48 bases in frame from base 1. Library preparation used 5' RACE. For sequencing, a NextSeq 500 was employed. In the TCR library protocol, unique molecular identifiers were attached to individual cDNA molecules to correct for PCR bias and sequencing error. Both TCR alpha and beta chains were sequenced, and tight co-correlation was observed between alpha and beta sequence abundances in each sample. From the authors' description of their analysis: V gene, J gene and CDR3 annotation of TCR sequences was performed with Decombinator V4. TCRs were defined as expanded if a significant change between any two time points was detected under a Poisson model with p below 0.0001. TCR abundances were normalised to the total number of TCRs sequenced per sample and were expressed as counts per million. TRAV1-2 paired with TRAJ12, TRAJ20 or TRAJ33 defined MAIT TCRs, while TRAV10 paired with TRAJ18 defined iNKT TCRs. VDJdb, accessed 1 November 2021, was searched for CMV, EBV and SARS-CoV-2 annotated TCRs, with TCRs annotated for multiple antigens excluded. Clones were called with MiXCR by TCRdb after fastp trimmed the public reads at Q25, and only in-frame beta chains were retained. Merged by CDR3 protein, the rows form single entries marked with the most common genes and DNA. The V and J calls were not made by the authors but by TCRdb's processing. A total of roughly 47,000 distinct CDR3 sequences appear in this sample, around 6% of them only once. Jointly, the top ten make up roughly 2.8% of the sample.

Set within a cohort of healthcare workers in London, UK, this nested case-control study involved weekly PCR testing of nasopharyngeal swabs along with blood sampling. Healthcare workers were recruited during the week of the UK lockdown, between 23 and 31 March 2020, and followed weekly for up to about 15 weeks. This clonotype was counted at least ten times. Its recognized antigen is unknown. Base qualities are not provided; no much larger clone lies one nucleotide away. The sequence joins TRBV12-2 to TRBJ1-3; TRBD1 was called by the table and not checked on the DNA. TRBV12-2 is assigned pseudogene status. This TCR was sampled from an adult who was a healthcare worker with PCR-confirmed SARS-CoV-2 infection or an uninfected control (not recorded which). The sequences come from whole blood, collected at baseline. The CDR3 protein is CASRLPRQGRGNTIYF. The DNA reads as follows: TGTGCAAGTCGGCTACCCCGACAGGGTAGGGGAAACACCATATATTTT.